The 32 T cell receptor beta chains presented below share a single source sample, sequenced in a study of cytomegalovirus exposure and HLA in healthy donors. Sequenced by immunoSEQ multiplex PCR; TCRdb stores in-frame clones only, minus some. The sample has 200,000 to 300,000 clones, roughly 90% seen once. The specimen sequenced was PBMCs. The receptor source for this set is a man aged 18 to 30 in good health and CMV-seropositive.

The CDR3 reads CASSQSTGATNEKLFF. The CDR3 nucleotides read TGTGCCAGCAGCCAATCGACAGGGGCCACTAATGAAAAACTGTTTTTT. V is TRBV5-4 and J is TRBJ1-4; TRBD1 aligns across 8 bases. Germline CDR1 reads SGHNT; CDR2 reads YYREEE (reference sequence). The CDR3 is 16 amino acids. Unmatched junction bases numbered 7, after V lost 4 bases and J lost 2 bases.

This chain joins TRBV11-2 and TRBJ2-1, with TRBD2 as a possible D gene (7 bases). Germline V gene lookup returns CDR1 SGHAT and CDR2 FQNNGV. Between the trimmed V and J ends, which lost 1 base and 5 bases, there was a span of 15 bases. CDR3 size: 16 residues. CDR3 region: CASSLGGLAAHNEQFF. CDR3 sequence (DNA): TGTGCCAGCAGCTTAGGGGGGCTAGCGGCCCACAATGAGCAGTTCTTC.

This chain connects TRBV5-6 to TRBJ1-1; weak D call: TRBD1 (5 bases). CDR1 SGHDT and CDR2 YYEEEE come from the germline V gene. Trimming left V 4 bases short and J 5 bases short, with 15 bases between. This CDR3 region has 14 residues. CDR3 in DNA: TGTGCCAGCAGCCCCGAGGGGTGGGCGACTGAAGCTTTCTTT. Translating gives CASSPEGWATEAFF.

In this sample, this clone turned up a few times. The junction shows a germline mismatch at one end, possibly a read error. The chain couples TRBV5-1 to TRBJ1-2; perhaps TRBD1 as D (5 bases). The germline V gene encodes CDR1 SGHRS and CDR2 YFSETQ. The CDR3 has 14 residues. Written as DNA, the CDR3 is TGCGCCAGCAGTTTGGGAGGGGTCGGCTATGGCTACACCTTC. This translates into CASSLGGVGYGYTF.

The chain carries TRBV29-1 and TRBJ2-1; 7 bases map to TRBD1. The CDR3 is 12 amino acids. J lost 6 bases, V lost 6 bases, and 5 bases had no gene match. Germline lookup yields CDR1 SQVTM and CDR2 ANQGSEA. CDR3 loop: CSVEGQLNEQFF. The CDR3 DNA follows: TGCAGCGTAGAGGGACAGCTCAATGAGCAGTTCTTC.

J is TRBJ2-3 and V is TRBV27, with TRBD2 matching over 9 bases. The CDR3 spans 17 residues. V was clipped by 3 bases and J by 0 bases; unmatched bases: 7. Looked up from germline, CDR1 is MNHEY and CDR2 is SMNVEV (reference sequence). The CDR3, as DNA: TGTGCCAGCAGTTTGGCTAGCGGGGCCATAAGCACAGATACGCAGTATTTT. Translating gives CASSLASGAISTDTQYF.

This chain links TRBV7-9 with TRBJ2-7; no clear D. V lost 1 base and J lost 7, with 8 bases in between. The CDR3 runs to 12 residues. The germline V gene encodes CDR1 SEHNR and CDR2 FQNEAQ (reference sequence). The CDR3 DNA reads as TGTGCCAGCAGCTTAGGGCAGCCGGAGCAGTACTTC. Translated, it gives CASSLGQPEQYF.

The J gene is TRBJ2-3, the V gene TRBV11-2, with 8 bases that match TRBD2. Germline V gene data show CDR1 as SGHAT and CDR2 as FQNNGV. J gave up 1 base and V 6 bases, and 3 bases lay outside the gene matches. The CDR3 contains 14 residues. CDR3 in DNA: TGTGCCAGCAGGGTAGCGGGACGCACAGATACGCAGTATTTT. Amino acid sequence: CASRVAGRTDTQYF.

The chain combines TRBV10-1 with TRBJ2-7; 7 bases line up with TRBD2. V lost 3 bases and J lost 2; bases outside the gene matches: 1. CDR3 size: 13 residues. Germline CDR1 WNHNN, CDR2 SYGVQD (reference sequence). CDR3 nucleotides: TGCGCCAGCAGTGAAGGGACTACCTACGAGCAGTACTTC. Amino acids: CASSEGTTYEQYF.

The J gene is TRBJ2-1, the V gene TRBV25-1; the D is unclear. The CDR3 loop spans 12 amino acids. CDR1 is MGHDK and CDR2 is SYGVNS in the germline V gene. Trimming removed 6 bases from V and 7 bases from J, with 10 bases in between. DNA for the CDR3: TGTGCCAGCAGCGGGTTTAAGAATGAGCAGTTCTTC. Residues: CASSGFKNEQFF.

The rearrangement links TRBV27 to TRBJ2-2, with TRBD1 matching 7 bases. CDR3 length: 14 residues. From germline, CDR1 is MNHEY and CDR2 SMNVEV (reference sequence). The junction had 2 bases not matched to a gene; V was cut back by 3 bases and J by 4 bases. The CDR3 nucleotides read TGTGCCAGCAGTTTGCCAGGGGGCACCGGGGAGCTGTTTTTT. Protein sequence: CASSLPGGTGELFF.

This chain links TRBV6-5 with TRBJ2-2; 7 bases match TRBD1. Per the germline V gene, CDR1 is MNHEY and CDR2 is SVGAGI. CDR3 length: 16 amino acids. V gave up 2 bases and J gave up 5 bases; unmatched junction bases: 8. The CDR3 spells CASSYDRDDQTGELFF. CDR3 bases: TGTGCCAGCAGTTACGACAGGGATGATCAGACCGGGGAGCTGTTTTTT.

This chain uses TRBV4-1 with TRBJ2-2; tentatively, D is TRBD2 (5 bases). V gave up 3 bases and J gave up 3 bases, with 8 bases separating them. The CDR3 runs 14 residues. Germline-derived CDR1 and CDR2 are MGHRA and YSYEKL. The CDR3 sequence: CASSQSGYTGELFF. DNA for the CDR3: TGCGCCAGCAGCCAGAGCGGTTACACCGGGGAGCTGTTTTTT.

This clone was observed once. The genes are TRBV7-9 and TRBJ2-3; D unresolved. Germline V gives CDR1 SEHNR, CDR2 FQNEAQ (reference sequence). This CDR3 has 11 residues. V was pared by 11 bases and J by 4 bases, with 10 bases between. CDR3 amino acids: CAWRAADTQYF. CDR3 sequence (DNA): TGTGCCTGGAGAGCTGCAGATACGCAGTATTTT.

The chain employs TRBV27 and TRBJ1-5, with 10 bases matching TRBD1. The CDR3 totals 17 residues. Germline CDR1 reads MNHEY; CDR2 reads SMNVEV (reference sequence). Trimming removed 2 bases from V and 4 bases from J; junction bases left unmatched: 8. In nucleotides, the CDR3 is TGTGCCAGCAGTTTAATTGGGGGGACAGGGGTAAATCAGCCCCAGCATTTT. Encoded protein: CASSLIGGTGVNQPQHF.

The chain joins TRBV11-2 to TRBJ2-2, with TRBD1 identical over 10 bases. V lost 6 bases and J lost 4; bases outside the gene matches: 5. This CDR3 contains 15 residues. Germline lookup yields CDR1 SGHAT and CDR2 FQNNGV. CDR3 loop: CASSRQGARTGELFF. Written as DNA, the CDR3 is TGTGCCAGCAGTCGACAGGGGGCTCGCACCGGGGAGCTGTTTTTT.

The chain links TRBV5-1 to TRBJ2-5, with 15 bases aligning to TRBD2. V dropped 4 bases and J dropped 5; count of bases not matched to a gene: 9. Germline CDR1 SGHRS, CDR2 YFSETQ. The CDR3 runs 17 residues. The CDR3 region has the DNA TGCGCCAGCAGCCACGGACTAGCGGGAGGGCCGGGGGAGACCCAGTACTTC. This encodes CASSHGLAGGPGETQYF. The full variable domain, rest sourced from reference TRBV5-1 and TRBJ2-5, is KAGVTQTPRYLIKTRGQQVTLSCSPISGHRSVSWYQQTPGQGLQFLFEYFSETQRNKGNFPGRFSGRQFSNSRSEMNVSTLELGDSALYLCASSHGLAGGPGETQYFGPGTRLLVL.

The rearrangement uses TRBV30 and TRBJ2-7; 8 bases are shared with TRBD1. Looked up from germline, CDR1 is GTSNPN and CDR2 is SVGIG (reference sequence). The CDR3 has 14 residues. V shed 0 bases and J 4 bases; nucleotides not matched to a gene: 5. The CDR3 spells CAWSVGQGAYEQYF. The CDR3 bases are TGTGCCTGGAGTGTAGGGCAGGGGGCATACGAGCAGTACTTC.

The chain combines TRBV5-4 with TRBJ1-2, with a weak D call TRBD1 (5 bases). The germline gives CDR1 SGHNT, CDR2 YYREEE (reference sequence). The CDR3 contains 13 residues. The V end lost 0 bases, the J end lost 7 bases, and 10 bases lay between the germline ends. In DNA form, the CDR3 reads TGTGCCAGCAGCTTGGAGGGGCTTCTTGGCTACACCTTC. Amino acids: CASSLEGLLGYTF.

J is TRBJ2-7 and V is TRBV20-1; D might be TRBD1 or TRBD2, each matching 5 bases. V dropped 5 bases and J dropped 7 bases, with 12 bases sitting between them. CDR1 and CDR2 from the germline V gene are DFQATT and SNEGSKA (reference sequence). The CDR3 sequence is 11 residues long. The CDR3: CSARRDGEQYF. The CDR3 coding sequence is TGCAGTGCTCGCCGGGACGGGGAGCAGTACTTC.

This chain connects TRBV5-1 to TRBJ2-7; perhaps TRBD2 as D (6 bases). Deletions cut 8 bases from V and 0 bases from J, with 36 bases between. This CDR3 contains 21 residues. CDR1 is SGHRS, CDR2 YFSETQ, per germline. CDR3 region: CARGSARELKPGLYFSYEQYF. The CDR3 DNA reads TGCGCCAGGGGCTCTGCCCGGGAGCTAAAACCGGGACTTTACTTCTCCTACGAGCAGTACTTC.

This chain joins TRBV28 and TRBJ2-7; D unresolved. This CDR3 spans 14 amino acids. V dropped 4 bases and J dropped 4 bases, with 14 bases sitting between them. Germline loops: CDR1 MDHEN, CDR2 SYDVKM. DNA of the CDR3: TGTGCCAGCAGTTCCCCGGGTGGGGTATACGAGCAGTACTTC. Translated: CASSSPGGVYEQYF.

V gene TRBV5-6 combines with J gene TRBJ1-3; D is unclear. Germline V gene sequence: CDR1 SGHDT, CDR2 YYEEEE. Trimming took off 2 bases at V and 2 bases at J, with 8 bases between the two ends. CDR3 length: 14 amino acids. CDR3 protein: CASSFGSTGNTIYF. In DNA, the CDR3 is TGTGCCAGCAGCTTTGGCAGTACTGGAAACACCATATATTTT.

Written as DNA, the CDR3 is TGCAGCGTTGAAACGGGGGACTTGGGTGGTTATGGCTACACCTTC. It codes for CSVETGDLGGYGYTF. The chain combines TRBV29-1 with TRBJ1-2; TRBD1 is a possible D gene (5 bases). CDR3 size: 15 residues. Trimming stripped 2 bases from V and 5 bases from J, with 18 bases between. Germline V gene lookup returns CDR1 SQVTM and CDR2 ANQGSEA.

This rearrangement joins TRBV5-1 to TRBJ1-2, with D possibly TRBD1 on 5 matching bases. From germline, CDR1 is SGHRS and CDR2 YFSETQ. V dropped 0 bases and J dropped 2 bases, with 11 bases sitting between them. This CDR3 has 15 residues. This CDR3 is CASSLADTSNYGYTF. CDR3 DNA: TGCGCCAGCAGCTTGGCGGACACGTCAAACTATGGCTACACCTTC. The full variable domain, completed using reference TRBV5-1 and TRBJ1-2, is KAGVTQTPRYLIKTRGQQVTLSCSPISGHRSVSWYQQTPGQGLQFLFEYFSETQRNKGNFPGRFSGRQFSNSRSEMNVSTLELGDSALYLCASSLADTSNYGYTFGSGTRLTVV.

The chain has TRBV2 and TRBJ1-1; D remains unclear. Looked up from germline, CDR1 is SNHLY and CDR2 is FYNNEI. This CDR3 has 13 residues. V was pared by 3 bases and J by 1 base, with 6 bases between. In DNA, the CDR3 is TGTGCCAGCAGTGATGTGGGGAACACTGAAGCTTTCTTT. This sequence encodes CASSDVGNTEAFF.

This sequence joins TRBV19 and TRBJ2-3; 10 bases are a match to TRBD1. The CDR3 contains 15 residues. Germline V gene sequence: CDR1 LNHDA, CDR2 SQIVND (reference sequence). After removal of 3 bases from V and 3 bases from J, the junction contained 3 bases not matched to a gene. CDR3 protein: CASSMGQGLTDTQYF. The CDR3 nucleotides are TGTGCCAGTAGTATGGGACAGGGGCTTACAGATACGCAGTATTTT.

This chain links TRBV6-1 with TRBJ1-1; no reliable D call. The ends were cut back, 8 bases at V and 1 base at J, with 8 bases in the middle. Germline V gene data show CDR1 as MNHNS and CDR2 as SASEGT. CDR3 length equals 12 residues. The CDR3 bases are TGTGCCAGCGGGCCGCGGAACACTGAAGCTTTCTTT. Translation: CASGPRNTEAFF.

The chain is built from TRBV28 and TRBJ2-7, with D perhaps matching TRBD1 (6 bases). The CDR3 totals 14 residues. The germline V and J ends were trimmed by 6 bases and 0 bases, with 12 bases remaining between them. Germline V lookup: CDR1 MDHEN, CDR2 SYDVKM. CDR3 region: CASSRGQSSYEQYF. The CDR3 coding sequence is TGTGCCAGCAGCCGAGGACAGAGCTCCTACGAGCAGTACTTC.

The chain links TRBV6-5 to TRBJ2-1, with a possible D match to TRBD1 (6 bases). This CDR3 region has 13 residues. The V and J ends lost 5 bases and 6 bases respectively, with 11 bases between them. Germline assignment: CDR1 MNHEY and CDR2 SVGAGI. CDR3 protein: CASSNGQSNEQFF. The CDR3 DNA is TGTGCCAGCAGTAACGGACAGAGCAATGAGCAGTTCTTC.

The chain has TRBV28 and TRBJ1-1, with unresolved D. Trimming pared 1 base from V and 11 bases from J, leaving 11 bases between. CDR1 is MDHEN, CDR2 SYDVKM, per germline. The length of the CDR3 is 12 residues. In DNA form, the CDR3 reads TGTGCCAGCAGTTTATACGGGGTGGGTGCTTTCTTT. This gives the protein CASSLYGVGAFF.

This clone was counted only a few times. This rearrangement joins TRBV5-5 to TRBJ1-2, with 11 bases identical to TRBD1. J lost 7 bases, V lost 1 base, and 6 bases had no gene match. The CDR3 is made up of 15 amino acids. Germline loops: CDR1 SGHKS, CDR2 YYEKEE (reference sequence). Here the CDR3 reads CASSLPGQGASGYTF. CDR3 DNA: TGTGCCAGCAGCTTGCCCGGACAGGGGGCCTCTGGCTACACCTTC.